The rows below give T cell receptor beta chains drawn from one sample of a study of blood T cell repertoires in COVID-19. Profiling relied on immunoSEQ multiplex PCR, and the TCRdb table lists in-frame clones only, not all of them. This table holds over 200,000 clones, about 90% found once. Sequencing was carried out using peripheral blood. The receptors were gathered from a man aged 40-50 years with active or convalescent COVID-19. CDR3s include the opening cysteine and the closing phenylalanine or tryptophan. Clone size is shown for a subset of rows, as once, few, many or a class of expanded clone.

v_gene: TRBV27
abundance: .
j_gene: TRBJ2-7
CDR3aa: CASSLLKGAYEQYF

v_gene: TRBV24-1
abundance: .
j_gene: TRBJ1-2
CDR3aa: CATSDLGRGRDGYTF

v_gene: TRBV5-4
abundance: .
j_gene: TRBJ2-3
CDR3aa: CASSLEVASRTDTQYF

v_gene: TRBV28
abundance: .
j_gene: TRBJ2-1
CDR3aa: CASSPTGGAFNEQFF

v_gene: TRBV4-1
abundance: .
j_gene: TRBJ1-3
CDR3aa: CASSQVMGGYGNTIYF

v_gene: TRBV27
abundance: once
j_gene: TRBJ2-7
CDR3aa: CASSRDRGYAYEQYF

v_gene: TRBV19
abundance: .
j_gene: TRBJ1-2
CDR3aa: CASRRQGSGYGYTF

v_gene: TRBV5-1
abundance: once
j_gene: TRBJ2-1
CDR3aa: CASSLEFSAGSSYNEQFF

v_gene: TRBV5-6
abundance: .
j_gene: TRBJ2-1
CDR3aa: CASSFIQGVGNEQFF

v_gene: TRBV3-1/TRBV3-2
abundance: .
j_gene: TRBJ2-7
CDR3aa: CASSQAGTAFYEQYF

v_gene: TRBV3-1/TRBV3-2
abundance: .
j_gene: TRBJ2-5
CDR3aa: CASSQGGGGPRETQYF

v_gene: TRBV5-1
abundance: .
j_gene: TRBJ1-3
CDR3aa: CASSYTGDPSGNTIYF

v_gene: TRBV6-2/TRBV6-3
abundance: .
j_gene: TRBJ2-3
CDR3aa: CASSPSGAPPQDTQYF

v_gene: TRBV30
abundance: .
j_gene: TRBJ1-5
CDR3aa: CAWSTGTDFLSNQPQHF

v_gene: TRBV6-5
abundance: .
j_gene: TRBJ1-1
CDR3aa: CASSYSPGRGTEAFF

v_gene: TRBV2
abundance: .
j_gene: TRBJ2-2
CDR3aa: CASRTSGILHTGELFF

v_gene: TRBV28
abundance: .
j_gene: TRBJ1-2
CDR3aa: CASSSPGQGNYGYTF

v_gene: TRBV6-5
abundance: .
j_gene: TRBJ2-1
CDR3aa: CATRGQGDEQFF

v_gene: TRBV5-4
abundance: .
j_gene: TRBJ2-5
CDR3aa: CASSPGVAGAQETQYF

v_gene: TRBV6-1
abundance: .
j_gene: TRBJ2-3
CDR3aa: CASSEYTRLDFTDTQYF

v_gene: TRBV11-1
abundance: .
j_gene: TRBJ2-1
CDR3aa: CASSPVNKEQFF

v_gene: TRBV24-1
abundance: .
j_gene: TRBJ2-7
CDR3aa: CATSDPRDRTYEQYF

v_gene: TRBV5-5
abundance: .
j_gene: TRBJ1-2
CDR3aa: CASVGTGIYGYTF

v_gene: TRBV5-6
abundance: .
j_gene: TRBJ2-3
CDR3aa: CASSLVGADTQYF

v_gene: TRBV4-1
abundance: .
j_gene: TRBJ1-2
CDR3aa: CASSQGDRNYGYTF

v_gene: TRBV27
abundance: .
j_gene: TRBJ1-1
CDR3aa: CASSSSTGGMNTEAFF

v_gene: TRBV6-5
abundance: .
j_gene: TRBJ1-1
CDR3aa: CASSYEENTEAFF

v_gene: TRBV29-1
abundance: few
j_gene: TRBJ1-2
CDR3aa: CSVFVTDNYGYTF

v_gene: TRBV19
abundance: .
j_gene: TRBJ1-5
CDR3aa: CASSATGSWGQPQHF

v_gene: TRBV28
abundance: .
j_gene: TRBJ1-1
CDR3aa: CASSPPGQGAIVSLDEAFF

v_gene: TRBV9
abundance: .
j_gene: TRBJ1-2
CDR3aa: CASRRDTNYGYTF